Below are 31 T cell receptor beta chains sequenced from a single sample in a study of human T cells and chemical hapten exposure. TCRdb processed the RACE reads anew with MiXCR; each CDR3 protein has one entry. The sample lists some 400,000 distinct CDR3 sequences, approximately 5.1% occurring once. Regarding time point: patch test 1, 2 weeks after DPC sensitization. Described treatment: therapeutic diphenylcyclopropenone sensitization with weekly scalp DPC. The material sequenced was whole blood, taken in connection with sensitization to the hapten diphenylcyclopropenone (DPC). Every receptor here comes from a woman in her forties or fifties with alopecia areata. Some clones in this sample may be carry-over from other donors' samples.

At least ten counts were recorded for this clonotype. V gene TRBV2 combines with J gene TRBJ1-3, with D unclear. V was pared by 8 bases and J by 0 bases, with 8 bases between. The CDR3 covers 13 residues. Germline-derived CDR1 and CDR2 are SNHLY and FYNNEI. Here the CDR3 reads CASWGTSGNTIYF. As DNA, the CDR3 is TGTGCCAGCTGGGGAACCTCTGGAAACACCATATATTTT.

V is TRBV13 and J is TRBJ1-1; the match to TRBD1 covers 8 bases. Trimming removed 8 bases from V and 6 bases from J; junction bases left unmatched: 8. This CDR3 region has 13 residues. CDR1 and CDR2 from the germline V gene are PRHDT and FYEKMQ (reference sequence). This chain's CDR3 is CASLDRAIAEAFF. In nucleotides, the CDR3 is TGTGCCAGCTTGGACAGGGCAATCGCTGAAGCTTTCTTT.

This clonotype came up many times. The rearrangement joins TRBV5-6 to TRBJ1-5; no definite D call. This CDR3 has 14 residues. Trimming stripped 4 bases from V and 8 bases from J, with 16 bases between. Germline CDR1 SGHDT, CDR2 YYEEEE. CDR3 in amino acids: CASSILTEPKPQHF. CDR3 DNA: TGTGCCAGCAGCATATTAACGGAACCGAAGCCCCAGCATTTT. Drawing the rest from reference TRBV5-6 and TRBJ1-5, the complete variable domain is DAGVTQSPTHLIKTRGQQVTLRCSPKSGHDTVSWYQQALGQGPQFIFQYYEEEERQRGNFPDRFSGHQFPNYSSELNVNALLLGDSALYLCASSILTEPKPQHFGDGTRLSIL.

In this sample, this clonotype turned up many times. The chain couples TRBV9 to TRBJ2-1; D remains ambiguous. V gave up 0 bases and J gave up 10 bases, with 11 bases separating them. The CDR3 runs to 13 residues. Germline V gene lookup returns CDR1 SGDLS and CDR2 YYNGEE. CDR3 in DNA: TGTGCCAGCAGCGTAGGATGGGTCGGGGAGCAGTTCTTC. This encodes CASSVGWVGEQFF.

The genes are TRBV6-2 or TRBV6-3 and TRBJ2-1, with 8 nucleotides matching TRBD2. The CDR3 is 16 amino acids. Germline V gene sequence: CDR1 MNHEY, CDR2 SVGEGT. V shed 2 bases and J 3 bases; nucleotides not matched to a gene: 6. The DNA for the CDR3 is TGTGCCAGCAGTTACGAGGCGGGAGGACTCTACAATGAGCAGTTCTTC. Translated: CASSYEAGGLYNEQFF.

This clonotype was seen at least ten times. V is TRBV20-1 and J is TRBJ1-1, with D unresolved. The CDR3 has 12 residues. Trimming left V 8 bases short and J 1 base short, with 11 bases between. Germline V gives CDR1 DFQATT, CDR2 SNEGSKA (reference sequence). CDR3 sequence reads: CSTYRGNTEAFF. In nucleotides, the CDR3 is TGCAGTACATACCGCGGGAACACTGAAGCTTTCTTT.

There are many counts of this clonotype. This chain links TRBV29-1 with TRBJ2-5; D is perhaps TRBD1 (5 bases). The CDR3 length is 15 residues. The germline CDR1 and CDR2 sequences are SQVTM and ANQGSEA. Trimming cost V 8 bases and J 1 base, with 20 bases left between them. The CDR3 DNA sequence: TGCAGCTCAAAAGCAGGGTCAATCCCCCAAGAGACCCAGTACTTC. The encoded protein is CSSKAGSIPQETQYF.

This clonotype was seen many times. CDR3 sequence: CASSPTSLYEQFF. In nucleotides, the CDR3 is TGTGCCAGCAGCCCGACGTCCCTCTATGAGCAGTTCTTC. J is TRBJ2-1 and V is TRBV14; unclear D gene. The CDR3 totals 13 residues. Trimming pared 4 bases from V and 8 bases from J, leaving 12 bases between. The germline gives CDR1 SGHDN, CDR2 FVKESK.

This clonotype has a count of ten or more. The chain employs TRBV12-5 and TRBJ2-7, with D hard to call. V was shortened by 1 base and J by 5 bases, with 6 bases between the two germline ends. CDR3 length: 12 residues. Germline V gene sequence: CDR1 LGHNT, CDR2 FRNRAP. The CDR3 coding sequence is TGTGCTAGTGGTTTGGGGGCAGACGAGCAGTACTTC. Translation gives CASGLGADEQYF.

This clonotype was recorded at least ten times. The V call is TRBV20-1, the J call TRBJ1-1, with D maybe TRBD1 (5 bases). Germline lookup yields CDR1 DFQATT and CDR2 SNEGSKA (reference sequence). V lost 2 bases, J lost 11 bases, and 18 bases lay in between. This CDR3 spans 13 amino acids. The CDR3, as DNA: TGCAGTGCTAGACCCTTAACGGGGGAGTCGGCTTTCTTT. Amino acid sequence: CSARPLTGESAFF.

Ten or more counts support this clonotype. The chain employs TRBV6-5 and TRBJ2-1; 11 nucleotides line up with TRBD1. V lost 8 bases and J lost 5; bases outside the gene matches: 2. Germline CDR1 is MNHEY and CDR2 is SVGAGI. The length of the CDR3 is 13 residues. The CDR3 coding sequence is TGTGCCAGCGGGGGACAGGGGGACAATGAGCAGTTCTTC. This translates into CASGGQGDNEQFF.

This clonotype was seen many times. The V gene is TRBV6-5, the J gene TRBJ2-1; a possible D gene is TRBD1 (7 bases). The length of the CDR3 is 17 residues. Germline CDR1 reads MNHEY; CDR2 reads SVGAGI. V was pared by 0 bases and J by 5 bases, with 17 bases between. The CDR3 DNA is TGTGCCAGCAGTTACTCGGAGGATGCGGGACAGCACAATGAGCAGTTCTTC. It translates to CASSYSEDAGQHNEQFF.

This clonotype was picked up many times. The chain has TRBV29-1 and TRBJ1-4; D gene ambiguous. This CDR3 region has 12 residues. The V end lost 4 bases, the J end lost 3 bases, and 6 bases lay between the germline ends. Germline V lookup: CDR1 SQVTM, CDR2 ANQGSEA. This chain's CDR3 is CSVVGANEKLFF. In DNA, the CDR3 is TGCAGCGTTGTGGGAGCTAATGAAAAACTGTTTTTT.

This clonotype came up many times. This chain links TRBV18 with TRBJ1-1, with D unresolved. CDR1 and CDR2 from the germline V gene are KGHSH and LQKENI. V lost 1 base and J lost 1, with 7 bases in between. The CDR3 is 14 residues long. The CDR3 here is CASSPLPQNTEAFF. The CDR3 bases are TGTGCCAGCTCACCACTTCCGCAGAACACTGAAGCTTTCTTT.

There are a few counts of this clonotype. V gene TRBV6-6 combines with J gene TRBJ2-5; D gene uncertain. V dropped 4 bases and J dropped 1 base, with 7 bases sitting between them. Germline V gives CDR1 MNHNY, CDR2 SVGAGI (reference sequence). This CDR3 spans 13 amino acids. The CDR3 spells CASSFWSQETQYF. The CDR3 DNA reads TGTGCCAGCAGTTTTTGGTCCCAAGAGACCCAGTACTTC.

At least ten counts were recorded for this clonotype. CDR3 in amino acids: CASSPTGGGANVLTF. CDR3 in DNA: TGTGCCAGCAGTCCTACAGGTGGAGGGGCCAACGTCCTGACTTTC. This rearrangement joins TRBV2 to TRBJ2-6; D is perhaps TRBD1 (5 bases). Deletions cut 5 bases from V and 4 bases from J, with 12 bases between. Per germline, CDR1 SNHLY and CDR2 FYNNEI. The CDR3 loop spans 15 amino acids.

Remarks on this clonotype: With a much larger clone just one base away, this may be a read error. The rearrangement links TRBV29-1 to TRBJ1-1; D gene unclear. V dropped 2 bases and J dropped 10 bases, with 8 bases sitting between them. The CDR3 is 10 residues long. Germline V CDR1 and CDR2: SQVTM, ANQGSEA. This CDR3 is CSVETEIAFF. CDR3 coding DNA: TGCAGCGTTGAAACTGAGATAGCTTTCTTT.

This clonotype was seen ten or more times. This rearrangement joins TRBV7-9 to TRBJ1-1; 9 nucleotides line up with TRBD1. V lost 5 bases and J lost 5; bases outside the gene matches: 9. Germline CDR1 reads SEHNR; CDR2 reads FQNEAQ (reference sequence). This CDR3 comprises 15 residues. The chain's CDR3 is CASSRTGAIETEAFF. Here the CDR3 DNA reads TGTGCCAGCAGCAGGACAGGGGCGATAGAGACTGAAGCTTTCTTT.

This clonotype was seen repeatedly, ten times or more. The chain is built from TRBV20-1 and TRBJ2-5, with D possibly called TRBD1 or TRBD2 (5 bases each). The V gene lost 1 base and the J gene lost 2 bases, with 14 bases spanning the gap. The CDR3 is 15 amino acids. CDR1 and CDR2 from the germline V gene are DFQATT and SNEGSKA (reference sequence). CDR3 sequence reads: CSARVTGQRQETQYF. CDR3 coding DNA: TGCAGTGCTAGAGTAACGGGGCAGCGGCAAGAGACCCAGTACTTC.

The chain combines TRBV28 with TRBJ1-3; the match to TRBD1 covers 7 bases. J lost 0 bases, V lost 4 bases, and 12 bases had no gene match. This CDR3 is 18 amino acids long. The germline V gene has CDR1 MDHEN and CDR2 SYDVKM. CDR3 coding DNA: TGTGCCAGCAGTTGGCAGACAGGGTTCCCCCTCTCTGGAAACACCATATATTTT. Translated, it gives CASSWQTGFPLSGNTIYF.

This clonotype came up many times. The chain recombines TRBV2 with TRBJ1-5; no firm D call. Germline values: CDR1 SNHLY, CDR2 FYNNEI. CDR3 length equals 14 residues. V was pared by 3 bases and J by 3 bases, with 9 bases between. CDR3 sequence: CASSDSYPNQPQHF. As DNA, the CDR3 is TGTGCCAGCAGTGACTCCTACCCCAATCAGCCCCAGCATTTT.

This clonotype showed up just a few times. This chain connects TRBV29-1 to TRBJ2-1; 7 bases map to TRBD2. The CDR3 length is 11 residues. J gave up 10 bases and V 7 bases, and 7 bases lay outside the gene matches. Germline loops: CDR1 SQVTM, CDR2 ANQGSEA. The CDR3 loop is CSASSGGEQFF. For the CDR3, the DNA is TGCAGCGCCTCTAGCGGCGGGGAGCAGTTCTTC.

The rearrangement joins TRBV25-1 to TRBJ2-7; D call uncertain. This CDR3 has 12 residues. V was cut by 3 bases and J by 4 bases, with 7 bases left in between. The germline V gene has CDR1 MGHDK and CDR2 SYGVNS. CDR3 sequence: CASSDTIYEQYF. Here the CDR3 DNA reads TGTGCCAGCAGTGATACAATTTACGAGCAGTACTTC.

This clonotype was seen many times. The rearrangement uses TRBV10-3 and TRBJ2-2, with D perhaps TRBD2 (5 bases). This CDR3 region has 14 residues. Germline assignment: CDR1 ENHRY and CDR2 SYGVKD. Trimming cost V 10 bases and J 7 bases, with 19 bases left between them. CDR3 loop: CATRKDTRDGELFF. The CDR3 DNA is TGTGCCACCCGGAAGGATACCCGGGACGGGGAGCTGTTTTTT.

This clonotype has a count of ten or more. The junction departs from the called germline gene at one end, perhaps through a read error. This chain joins TRBV20-1 and TRBJ1-1, with 9 bases fitting TRBD1. Per the germline V gene, CDR1 is DFQATT and CDR2 is SNEGSKA (reference sequence). The CDR3 length is 14 residues. For the CDR3, the DNA is TGCAGTGTTAGAAAACAGGGGGCCCCGGTTGAAGCTTTCTTT. As protein: CSVRKQGAPVEAFF.

This clonotype showed up just a few times. V gene TRBV6-6 combines with J gene TRBJ2-3, with 10 bases identical to TRBD2. The V gene end was trimmed by 5 bases and the J gene end by 3 bases; junction bases not matched to a gene: 8. CDR1 is MNHNY, CDR2 SVGAGI, per germline (reference sequence). The CDR3 is 16 amino acids. This chain's CDR3 is CASSRSGGDLTDTQYF. The CDR3 DNA is TGTGCCAGCAGTCGGAGCGGGGGGGATCTTACAGATACGCAGTATTTT.

This clonotype was recorded at least ten times. The chain employs TRBV3-1 and TRBJ1-4; the D gene is possibly TRBD1 (5 bases). The germline V gene encodes CDR1 LGHDT and CDR2 YNNKEL (reference sequence). The CDR3 runs to 14 residues. Trimming shortened V by 11 bases and J by 4 bases, and 17 bases separated the two germline ends. In DNA, the CDR3 is TGTGCCGCCTCTAATTGGGGGATTAATGAAAAACTGTTTTTT. It encodes CAASNWGINEKLFF.

This clonotype was detected ten times or more. The chain is built from TRBV6-5 and TRBJ2-2; 14 bases are a match to TRBD2. V gave up 5 bases and J gave up 4 bases; unmatched junction bases: 6. This CDR3 has 17 amino acids. Germline CDR1 reads MNHEY; CDR2 reads SVGAGI. In nucleotides, the CDR3 is TGTGCCAGCAGTCGAACCGGGACTAGCGGGGGCACCGGGGAGCTGTTTTTT. It translates to CASSRTGTSGGTGELFF.

This clonotype occurred many times. CDR3 DNA sequence: TGTGCCAGCAGCCCGGGACAGGGTCGGGACTATGGCTACACCTTC. Its translation is CASSPGQGRDYGYTF. This sequence joins TRBV7-9 and TRBJ1-2, with 9 bases aligning to TRBD1. The CDR3 is 15 residues long. From germline, CDR1 is SEHNR and CDR2 FQNEAQ (reference sequence). Germline trimming cut 5 bases from V and 3 bases from J; bases unmatched to any gene: 7.

This clonotype was counted a few times. The V call is TRBV4-2, the J call TRBJ2-3; 7 bases map to TRBD2. This CDR3 is built from 16 residues. Looked up from germline, CDR1 is LGHNA and CDR2 is YNFKEQ. V gave up 3 bases and J gave up 3 bases; unmatched junction bases: 9. CDR3 in amino acids: CASSQTNRAGTDTQYF. The DNA for the CDR3 is TGTGCCAGCAGCCAGACCAATCGAGCGGGGACAGATACGCAGTATTTT.

The chain has TRBV27 and TRBJ1-1; 9 bases align to TRBD1. J was trimmed by 8 bases and V by 8 bases; bases with no gene match: 12. The CDR3 length is 14 residues. Germline values: CDR1 MNHEY, CDR2 SMNVEV (reference sequence). The CDR3 loop reads CASGEQGAKREAFF. The CDR3 nucleotides are TGTGCCAGCGGAGAACAGGGGGCGAAAAGGGAAGCTTTCTTT.